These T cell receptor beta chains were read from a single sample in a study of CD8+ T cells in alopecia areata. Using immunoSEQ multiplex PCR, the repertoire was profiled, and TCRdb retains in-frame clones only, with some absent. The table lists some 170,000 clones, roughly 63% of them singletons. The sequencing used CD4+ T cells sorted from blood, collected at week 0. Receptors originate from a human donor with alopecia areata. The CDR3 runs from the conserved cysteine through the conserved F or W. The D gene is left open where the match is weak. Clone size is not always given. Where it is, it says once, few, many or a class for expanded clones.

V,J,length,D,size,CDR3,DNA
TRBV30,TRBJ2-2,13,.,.,CAWSFSNTGELFF,TGTGCCTGGAGTTTCTCGAACACCGGGGAGCTGTTTTTT
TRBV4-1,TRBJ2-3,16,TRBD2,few,CASSQEPAGSKRTQYF,TGCGCCAGCAGCCAAGAACCAGCGGGGTCGAAACGTACGCAGTATTTT
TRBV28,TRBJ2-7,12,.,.,CASSFGRYEQYF,TGTGCCAGCAGTTTCGGCCGCTACGAGCAGTACTTC
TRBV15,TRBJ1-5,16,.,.,CATSRIKSKLDQPQHF,TGTGCCACCAGCAGAATTAAGTCAAAGCTGGACCAGCCCCAGCATTTT
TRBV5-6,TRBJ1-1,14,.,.,CASSSADMNTEAFF,TGTGCCAGCAGCTCCGCAGACATGAACACTGAAGCTTTCTTT
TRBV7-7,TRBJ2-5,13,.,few,CATSSRGGETQYF,TGTGCCACTTCATCACGGGGTGGGGAGACCCAGTACTTC
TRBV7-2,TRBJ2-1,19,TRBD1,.,CASSPRDTGGALSYNEQFF,TGTGCCAGCAGCCCCCGGGACACAGGGGGCGCGCTATCCTACAATGAGCAGTTCTTC
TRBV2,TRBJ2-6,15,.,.,CASNQEWAGANVLTF,TGTGCCAGCAATCAAGAATGGGCTGGGGCCAACGTCCTGACTTTC
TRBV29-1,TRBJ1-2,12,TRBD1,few,CSARQGSYGYTF,TGCAGCGCAAGACAGGGTTCCTATGGCTACACCTTC
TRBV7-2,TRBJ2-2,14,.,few,CASSLGVGTGELFF,TGTGCCAGCAGCTTAGGGGTTGGGACCGGGGAGCTGTTTTTT
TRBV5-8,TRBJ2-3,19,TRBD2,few,CASSLRLAGGTSYTDTQYF,TGTGCCAGCAGCTTGAGACTAGCGGGGGGCACGAGCTACACAGATACGCAGTATTTT
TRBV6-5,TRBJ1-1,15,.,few,CASSYHAGAGTEAFF,TGTGCCAGCAGTTATCATGCGGGGGCTGGCACTGAAGCTTTCTTT
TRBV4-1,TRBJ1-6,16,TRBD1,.,CASSPPTGQGHSPLHF,TGCGCCAGCAGCCCTCCGACGGGACAGGGGCATTCACCCCTCCACTTT
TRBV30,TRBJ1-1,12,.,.,CACQVLNTEAFF,TGTGCCTGTCAGGTTCTGAACACTGAAGCTTTCTTT
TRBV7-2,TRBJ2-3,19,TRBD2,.,CASSPRLAGGLSSTDTQYF,TGTGCCAGCAGCCCTCGACTAGCGGGGGGGCTGAGTTCCACAGATACGCAGTATTTT